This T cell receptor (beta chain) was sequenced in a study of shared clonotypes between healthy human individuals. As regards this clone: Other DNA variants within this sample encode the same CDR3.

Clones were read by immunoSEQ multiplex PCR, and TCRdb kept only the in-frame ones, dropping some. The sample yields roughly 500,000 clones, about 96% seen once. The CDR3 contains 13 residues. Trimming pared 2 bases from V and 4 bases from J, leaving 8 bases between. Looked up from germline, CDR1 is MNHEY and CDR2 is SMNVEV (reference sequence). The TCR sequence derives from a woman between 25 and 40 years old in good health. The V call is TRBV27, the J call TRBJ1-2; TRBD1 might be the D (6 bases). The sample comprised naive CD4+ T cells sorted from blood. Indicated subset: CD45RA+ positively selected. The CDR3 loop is CASSLQGSYGYTF. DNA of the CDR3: TGTGCCAGCAGTTTACAGGGGAGCTATGGCTACACCTTC.